This entry features one T cell receptor (beta chain) sequence. The data stem from a study of blood T cell repertoires in COVID-19. About the research overall: Researchers got acute and convalescent COVID-19 samples from the United States, Italy and Spain. PBMCs, B-cell-depleted T cells, or T cells were the source of the cDNA or gDNA that made up the material.

The trim removed 0 bases at V and 8 bases at J, leaving 4 bases unmatched. The CDR3 totals 14 residues. The germline V gene encodes CDR1 SGHKS and CDR2 YYEKEE (reference sequence). The repertoire was sequenced with immunoSEQ multiplex PCR; TCRdb's copy has only in-frame clones and lacks some. The table lists some 120,000 clones, about 75% of them singletons, with about a fifth in the top ten. Specimen: peripheral blood. This receptor was obtained from a man older than 75 with acute or convalescent COVID-19. This rearrangement joins TRBV5-5 to TRBJ1-5, with 8 bases lining up with TRBD1. The DNA of the CDR3 is TGTGCCAGCAGCTTGGCGGGACAGGCGAAGCCCCAGCATTTT. Protein sequence: CASSLAGQAKPQHF. The whole variable domain, remainder taken from reference TRBV5-5 and TRBJ1-5, is DAGVTQSPTHLIKTRGQQVTLRCSPISGHKSVSWYQQVLGQGPQFIFQYYEKEERGRGNFPDRFSARQFPNYSSELNVNALLLGDSALYLCASSLAGQAKPQHFGDGTRLSIL.